Many counts were recorded for the clone carrying this T cell receptor (beta chain). The target antigen is unknown. This record belongs to a study of regulatory T cells in long-lasting Graves disease. The study's findings and limits: New patients shared around 980 public clonotypes, and persistent patients shared more, with approximately 2,500.

The CDR3 totals 14 residues. Trimming left V 1 base short and J 2 bases short, with 9 bases between. The V gene's germline CDR1 is SGHTA and CDR2 FQGNSA. The TCR beta library used iRepertoire HTBI primers with Arm-PCR amplification of CDR3. TCRdb reanalysed the multiplex PCR reads using MiXCR and keeps one entry per CDR3 protein. The top ten clones hold roughly a fifth of a sample with some 230,000 distinct CDR3 sequences, about 16% of them seen once. The time point here: newly diagnosed GD, antithyroid drugs for less than 3 months. The TCR library was prepared using RNA isolated from PBMCs. The clonotype comes from a female donor with Graves disease. The specimen comprised peripheral blood mononuclear cells (PBMCs), sampled at new diagnosis, from a patient treated with antithyroid drugs. The chain combines TRBV7-2 with TRBJ2-7; D might be TRBD1 or TRBD2, each matching 6 bases. The DNA of the CDR3 is TGTGCCAGCAGCTTAGTGGGGGGCACCTACGAGCAGTACTTC. Translating gives CASSLVGGTYEQYF. Using reference TRBV7-2 and TRBJ2-7 for the parts outside the CDR3, the full variable domain is GAGVSQSPSNKVTEKGKDVELRCDPISGHTALYWYRQSLGQGLEFLIYFQGNSAPDKSGLPSDRFSAERTGGSVSTLTIQRTQQEDSAVYLCASSLVGGTYEQYFGPGTRLTVT.